This T cell receptor beta chain was identified during a study of shared clonotypes between healthy human individuals (dated by TCRdb to the early 2020s). A note on the overall study: A couple of women and three men aged 18 to 49 years were included in the cohort. For each donor, CD4 naive and CD4 memory were each run on three plates, CD8 naive on two plates, and CD8 memory on one plate. To estimate repertoire size and how much clonotypes are shared between individuals, the study performed deep sequencing of blood TCR repertoires from 4 to 6 healthy adults. To increase sequencing depth and limit assay-specific biases, TCR repertoire library preparation and sequencing were carried out by different laboratories using diverse techniques. Between about 0.8 and 8.9 billion PBMCs per donor were obtained by leukapheresis. Overall study outcomes, separate from this receptor: Pairwise subsampling indicated that sequencing depth was expected to affect the degree of clonotype sharing among donors. Across four donors, approximately 5% of naive CD4, approximately 4% of naive CD8, 2.3% of memory CD4, and about 0.4% of memory CD8 clonotypes were shared. Rarefaction of sorted-subset datasets indicated incomplete sequencing despite the large sequencing depth. Compared with non-shared clonotypes, the clonotypes found in all four sorted-subset donors had higher generation probabilities. Only blood was sampled, and tissue TCR repertoires likely differ from those in blood. Estimated clonotype richness was generally larger for naive than for memory subsets. The small number of donors limited the genetic and exposure-history diversity represented.

This clone has only one observation. No antigen is known for it. Nothing much larger sits one base from this clone, and base qualities are not available. The CDR3 goes from the cysteine to the phenylalanine over 13 residues. Only the CDR3 DNA is retained, 39 bases long and in frame from the first base. V is pared back by 8 bases and J by 5 bases, with 13 bases lying between the germline termini. CDR1 and CDR2, looked up from the germline V gene (reference sequence), are LNHNV and YYDKDF. TCR CDR3 regions were amplified from genomic DNA by multiplex PCR using the deep immunoSEQ assay. Extracted genomic DNA from each cell subset was distributed evenly across all wells of several immunoSEQ 96-well plates, and each plate was treated as a replicate. Each replicate PCR for sorted subsets received approximately 200 ng genomic DNA, equal to about 29,000 T cell genomes. Purified libraries were measured with a Qubit 3.0 fluorometer, size-checked on a Bioanalyzer 2100, and measured again with the KAPA Library Quantification kit. A separate single-read 150-cycle Illumina NextSeq 550 flow cell was used to sequence each immunoSEQ 96-well plate. In the paper's pipeline: Because only junctional sequences without quality scores were contained in the immunoSEQ output, filtering matching that applied to full-length reads could not be performed. To assign V/J genes and CDR3, sequences were annotated using PyIR, a Python wrapper for IgBLAST v1.9, with IMGT germline references. Reads were filtered out if the reads had weak V/J assignments (E-value above 1e-6), no CDR3, stop codons, out-of-frame junctions, or ambiguous translated residues. V3J clonotypes were defined as sequences sharing the same inferred V gene, J gene, and CDR3 amino acid sequence. Percentage overlap between repertoires was calculated by dividing the number of shared unique clonotypes by the size of the smaller repertoire. Repertoire richness was assessed with RTK rarefaction, the Chao1 estimator, and Recon v2.1 estimates of unobserved clonotypes. Generation probabilities were computed with OLGA for all TCRbeta clonotypes obtained by the gDNA method from four donors. TCRdb limited this immuneACCESS table to in-frame rearrangements with V and J called. A share of clones is missing; checked studies link under half to unresolved V genes, and the rest is unexplained. D and trimming were read from the DNA, whereas the V and J calls and clone size are those reported in that table. The sample includes around 2.1 million clones, with about 93% observed a single time. The ten largest make up 1.7% of the sample.

For the CD8 naive samples, CD45RO-negative cells were positively selected for CCR7, yielding a CD45RA+CCR7+ population from which TemRA cells were excluded. The donors were healthy, HIV-negative adults who had no recently reported acute infections or vaccinations. Every donor was a Caucasian adult living in Nashville, Tennessee, USA. After blood collection by leukapheresis, PBMCs were isolated using Ficoll-Histopaque density gradient centrifugation and then cryopreserved in the vapor phase of liquid nitrogen. Purity and quantity of every magnetically sorted T cell population were checked by analytical flow cytometry. Each sorted fraction had its genomic DNA isolated and then quantified by UV absorbance on a Nanodrop 2000c.

The chain was built from TRBV15 and TRBJ1-5; the D gene assignment is ambiguous. Sample: naive CD8+ T cells from PBMCs. This sample's cell subset or site label indicates: CD45RA+CCR7+. The clonotype originates from a man aged 18-30 years in good health. Some clones in this sample may be carry-over from other donors' samples. The CDR3 corresponds to CATGLELYQPQHF. The DNA sequence reads TGTGCCACCGGTTTAGAATTGTATCAGCCCCAGCATTTT.